One sample yielded the 18 T cell receptor beta chains listed below, sequenced in a study of blood T cell repertoires in COVID-19. Sequenced by immunoSEQ multiplex PCR; TCRdb stores in-frame clones only, minus some. The sample records 200,000 to 250,000 clones, about 90% being singletons. Sequenced input: peripheral blood. These TCRs come from a woman aged 25 to 39 who had recovered from COVID-19.

This chain joins TRBV12-3 or TRBV12-4 and TRBJ1-5; the D gene is possibly TRBD1 (6 bases). V lost 5 bases, J lost 6 bases, and 11 bases lay in between. This CDR3 comprises 13 residues. CDR3 sequence (DNA): TGTGCCAGCAGTCAAGGGGGGGTTCAGCCCCAGCATTTT. This translates into CASSQGGVQPQHF.

V and J are TRBV5-4 and TRBJ1-1; D is undetermined. Trimming took off 4 bases at V and 5 bases at J, with 12 bases between the two ends. This CDR3 comprises 13 residues. Germline CDR1 reads SGHNT; CDR2 reads YYREEE (reference sequence). CDR3 bases: TGTGCCAGCAGCCTTGGGAGAGGTACTGAAGCTTTCTTT. Its translation is CASSLGRGTEAFF.

V usage is TRBV6-2 or TRBV6-3 and J usage is TRBJ2-1, with D possibly matching TRBD1 (6 bases). Looked up from germline, CDR1 is MNHEY and CDR2 is SVGEGT. The CDR3 extends over 13 amino acids. V shed 3 bases and J shed 9 bases, with 12 bases lying between them. CDR3 sequence reads: CASSYSGGSEQFF. CDR3 bases: TGTGCCAGCAGTTATAGTGGGGGCAGTGAGCAGTTCTTC.

This chain connects TRBV19 to TRBJ1-6; 9 bases are a match to TRBD1. The CDR3 spans 14 residues. V was clipped by 7 bases and J by 7 bases; unmatched bases: 5. Germline-derived CDR1 and CDR2 are LNHDA and SQIVND (reference sequence). The chain's CDR3 is CASKRDRVNSPLHF. The CDR3 nucleotides read TGTGCCAGTAAGAGGGACAGGGTGAATTCACCCCTCCACTTT.

This sequence joins TRBV2 and TRBJ1-2, with D maybe TRBD1 (5 bases). The CDR3 has 14 amino acids. CDR1 and CDR2 (germline): SNHLY, FYNNEI. V lost 5 bases to trimming and J lost 8 bases, with 18 bases between them. CDR3 sequence (DNA): TGTGCCAGCAGTCACGAAGACAGCTTATTAGGCTACACCTTC. This encodes CASSHEDSLLGYTF.

This chain connects TRBV6-4 to TRBJ2-1, with 11 bases aligning to TRBD2. CDR3 size: 15 residues. The junction had 5 bases not matched to a gene; V was cut back by 4 bases and J by 6 bases. Germline V lookup: CDR1 MRHNA, CDR2 SNTAGT. CDR3 sequence (DNA): TGTGCCAGCAGTGGTAGCGGGGGGGCGTTCAATGAGCAGTTCTTC. It encodes CASSGSGGAFNEQFF.

This clone appeared once. Other DNA sequences of this sample code for an identical CDR3. V gene TRBV2 combines with J gene TRBJ2-1; TRBD2 matches 7 bases. Trimming took 6 bases from V and 7 from J; bases not matched to a gene: 6. Germline V gene lookup returns CDR1 SNHLY and CDR2 FYNNEI. The CDR3 contains 13 residues. The CDR3 nucleotides read TGTGCCAGCAGCGGGGGGTTGGGGAATGAGCAGTTCTTC. Translation: CASSGGLGNEQFF. The full variable domain, in which reference TRBV2 and TRBJ2-1 provide the parts outside the CDR3, is EPEVTQTPSHQVTQMGQEVILRCVPISNHLYFYWYRQILGQKVEFLVSFYNNEISEKSEIFDDQFSVERPDGSNFTLKIRSTKLEDSAMYFCASSGGLGNEQFFGPGTRLTVL.

The chain uses TRBV7-7 and TRBJ2-3; 7 nucleotides align to TRBD1. In germline, CDR1 is SSHAT, CDR2 FNYEAQ (reference sequence). The CDR3 loop spans 15 amino acids. Germline trimming cut 4 bases from V and 2 bases from J; bases unmatched to any gene: 6. This CDR3 reads CASSSTGTATDTQYF. In nucleotides, the CDR3 is TGTGCCAGCAGCTCTACCGGGACAGCCACAGATACGCAGTATTTT.

The J gene is TRBJ2-7, the V gene TRBV7-3; TRBD1 is a possible D gene (6 bases). Germline values: CDR1 SGHTA, CDR2 FQGTGA. The CDR3 is 13 residues long. The germline V and J ends were trimmed by 2 bases and 5 bases, with 10 bases remaining between them. CDR3 nucleotides: TGTGCCAGCAGCTTAGGAAACAGGGACGAGCAGTACTTC. Translation: CASSLGNRDEQYF.

This chain links TRBV29-1 with TRBJ1-6; tentative D call: TRBD1 (6 bases). The V gene's germline CDR1 is SQVTM and CDR2 ANQGSEA. Trimming took off 5 bases at V and 6 bases at J, with 11 bases between the two ends. The CDR3 loop spans 13 amino acids. CDR3 sequence reads: CSVRQGSNSPLHF. The CDR3 bases are TGCAGCGTTCGGCAGGGGAGTAATTCACCCCTCCACTTT.

The rearrangement joins TRBV25-1 to TRBJ2-1; 8 nucleotides line up with TRBD1. The CDR3 consists of 16 residues. Germline loops: CDR1 MGHDK, CDR2 SYGVNS. The trim removed 6 bases at V and 0 bases at J, leaving 7 bases unmatched. The CDR3 here is CASSPRDRGSYNEQFF. The CDR3 nucleotides are TGTGCCAGCAGCCCTCGAGACAGGGGCTCCTACAATGAGCAGTTCTTC.

The rearrangement uses TRBV6-5 and TRBJ1-2, with 9 bases that match TRBD1. V lost 8 bases, J lost 4 bases, and 2 bases stayed unmatched. Germline V gene data show CDR1 as MNHEY and CDR2 as SVGAGI. There are 12 residues in the CDR3. The CDR3 DNA reads TGTGCCAGCCTGACAGGGGGCTATGGCTACACCTTC. Amino acid sequence: CASLTGGYGYTF.

V and J are TRBV6-1 and TRBJ1-1, with a possible D match to TRBD1 (5 bases). V was pared by 2 bases and J by 3 bases, with 10 bases between. This CDR3 has 14 residues. The germline V gene has CDR1 MNHNS and CDR2 SASEGT. CDR3 sequence: CASSERQSDTEAFF. The CDR3, as DNA: TGTGCCAGCAGTGAACGACAGAGTGACACTGAAGCTTTCTTT.

The chain couples TRBV7-9 to TRBJ2-5, with 8 bases lining up with TRBD1. This CDR3 contains 17 residues. Trimming cost V 5 bases and J 3 bases; bases outside gene matches: 14. Germline CDR1 reads SEHNR; CDR2 reads FQNEAQ (reference sequence). The CDR3 loop is CASSEGTTGQDEETQYF. The CDR3 nucleotides read TGTGCCAGCAGCGAAGGAACCACGGGACAGGACGAAGAGACCCAGTACTTC.

The chain links TRBV3-1 (or the pseudogene TRBV3-2) to TRBJ2-1, with 7 bases lining up with TRBD1. Per germline, CDR1 LGHDT and CDR2 YNNKEL (reference sequence). CDR3 size: 15 residues. The J segment lost 5 bases and the V segment lost 3 bases, leaving 7 bases of the junction unmatched. The CDR3 DNA reads TGTGCCAGCAGCCAGGCCCGGACAGGTAACAATGAGCAGTTCTTC. Amino acid sequence: CASSQARTGNNEQFF.

The chain is built from TRBV7-3 and TRBJ2-1, with a tentative D call TRBD1 (6 bases). Between the trimmed V and J ends, which lost 4 bases and 4 bases, there was a span of 8 bases. The length of the CDR3 is 13 residues. Per the germline V gene, CDR1 is SGHTA and CDR2 is FQGTGA. Written as DNA, the CDR3 is TGTGCCAGCAGCTATGGACAGTACAATGAGCAGTTCTTC. Translating it yields CASSYGQYNEQFF.

The gene calls are TRBV19 and TRBJ1-2; no clear D. CDR3 size: 9 residues. The germline gives CDR1 LNHDA, CDR2 SQIVND (reference sequence). The ends were cut back, 6 bases at V and 8 bases at J, with 4 bases in the middle. In DNA form, the CDR3 reads TGTGCCAGTAGGAGGGGCTACACCTTC. This codes for CASRRGYTF. The whole variable domain, filled in from reference TRBV19 and TRBJ1-2, reads DGGITQSPKYLFRKEGQNVTLSCEQNLNHDAMYWYRQDPGQGLRLIYYSQIVNDFQKGDIAEGYSVSREKKESFPLTVTSAQKNPTAFYLCASRRGYTFGSGTRLTVV.

This chain connects TRBV7-9 to TRBJ2-1, with D tentatively TRBD1 (5 bases). The germline V gene encodes CDR1 SEHNR and CDR2 FQNEAQ (reference sequence). CDR3 size: 11 residues. V lost 1 base to trimming and J lost 16 bases, with 11 bases between them. CDR3 in DNA: TGTGCCAGCAGCTTAGACTGGGGCCCTTTCTTC. Residues: CASSLDWGPFF.